The clone carrying this T cell receptor beta chain came up a few times. Antigen specificity is unknown. Treatment indicated: approximately 10-day PBMC culture with coronavirus spike peptide pools or control peptides (ViraFEST assay). Antigen-specific T cell expansion with peptide pools preceded TCR sequencing in the ViraFEST approach. The sample originates from a study of vaccination and CD4 T cells after COVID-19. Whole-study context: The post-COVID samples were taken a median approximately 100 days after diagnosis, anywhere from 35 to 161.

Germline-derived CDR1 and CDR2 are SGHNT and YENEEA. The CDR3 consists of 17 residues. J was trimmed by 0 bases and V by 0 bases; bases with no gene match: 6. Cultured CD4+ T cell DNA was sequenced using the Oncomine TCR Beta short-read assay. TCRdb passed the PCR reads through MiXCR, listing each CDR3 protein once. The sample has 5,000 to 6,500 distinct CDR3 sequences, 34% seen once. This specimen consisted of CD4+ T cells from blood, cultured in vitro, obtained after SARS-CoV-2 vaccination. The chain joins TRBV11-3 to TRBJ1-2; 8 nucleotides line up with TRBD1. This receptor was taken from a human donor who had recovered from COVID-19. CDR3 DNA sequence: TGTGCCAGCAGCTTAGAAACCAGGGGGCCAGCTAACTATGGCTACACCTTC. Its protein is CASSLETRGPANYGYTF.